The clone carrying this TCR beta chain was counted a few times. Sequenced by immunoSEQ multiplex PCR; TCRdb stores in-frame clones only, minus some. The sample consists of about 47,000 clones, around 77% of them appearing once. The data stem from a study of T cell responses to AZD1222 COVID-19 vaccine. This CDR3 region has 15 residues. V lost 1 base to trimming and J lost 6 bases; unmatched junction nucleotides: 8. Germline V lookup: CDR1 SEHNR, CDR2 FQNEAQ (reference sequence). The TCR sequence derives from an adult who received the MenACWY meningococcal vaccine as a control. Sequences were derived from peripheral blood, sampled 28 days after the second dose of the MenACWY control vaccine. The rearrangement joins TRBV7-9 to TRBJ2-7, with TRBD1 identical over 8 bases. The CDR3 sequence is CASSLDRGRIVEQYF. The CDR3 nucleotides read TGTGCCAGCAGCTTAGACAGGGGGAGGATAGTCGAGCAGTACTTC.